This TCR beta chain stems from a study of brain metastases from non-small cell lung cancer (dated by TCRdb to between 2018 and 2021). Study-level background: The study profiled the immune microenvironment of paired resected primary tumors and brain metastases from non-small-cell lung cancer patients. Beyond this particular receptor, the publication reports: Lower T-cell infiltration was exhibited by brain metastases compared with primary tumors (P < 0.001). Compared with the matched primary tumors, roughly two thirds of brain metastases appeared to show expanded T-cell clones. Paired brain metastases and primary tumors largely shared TCR repertoires, although T-cell densities in the metastases were sparse.

A cohort of fewer than 40 patients with surgically resected non-small-cell lung cancer, for whom both primary tumor and brain metastasis specimens were available, was included. The tumor specimens used were formalin-fixed, paraffin-embedded tissues taken from archives. A note on this clone: Its specific antigen is unknown. No base quality values were provided; no much bigger clone lies one nucleotide off.

Including cysteine and phenylalanine, the CDR3 has 13 amino acids. Only the CDR3 DNA stays, 39 bases, in frame from base 1. CDR1 and CDR2 are read off the germline V gene as SGHTA and FQGTGA. V was cut back by 5 bases and J by 2 bases, leaving a gap of 9 bases between them. The library was generated by the immunoSEQ multiplex PCR assay. T-cell receptor beta chain repertoire sequencing was performed alongside a 770-gene immune expression panel. The immuneACCESS repertoire file appears here via TCRdb, limited to in-frame rearrangements. These files lack a portion of the clones; in checked studies, under half of the deficit traces to unresolved V genes, and the cause of the others is not known. In this sample the table shows roughly 3,600 clones, approximately 87% of which occur a single time. Of the sample, more than 2.5% is held by the ten largest clones.

This TCR derives from a donor over 35 with non-small cell lung cancer. This receptor chain uses TRBV7-3 and TRBJ1-2; 5 matching bases give a weak D call of TRBD1. Source material: primary lung tumor tissue. According to the study, the label for this sample's cell subset or site signals: primary lung tumor paired with brain metastasis. The CDR3 reads CASSNGTNYGYTF. The DNA is as follows: TGTGCCAGCAGCAACGGGACGAACTATGGCTACACCTTC.